The T cell receptor beta chain under discussion was sequenced for a study of tumor-infiltrating lymphocytes in primary liver carcinoma. Unsorted bulk tissue, about 20-32 mg of it, served as the source for co-extraction of RNA and DNA. This CDR3 spans 15 amino acids. Per germline, CDR1 SGHNT and CDR2 YENEEA. With about 470 ng total RNA as template and a constant-region primer, TCR beta cDNA was made. Three-round nested multiplex PCR performed with slightly modified ARM-PCR produced the TCR beta libraries. TRBV1-TRBV30 forward primers and a C-beta reverse primer were used in the first two PCR rounds, which each ran for about 9 cycles. Each CDR3 protein gets one entry after TCRdb re-called the multiplex PCR reads with MiXCR. In the table there are around 120,000 distinct CDR3 sequences, about 68% of which are singletons. A remark on this clonotype: Its ends do not fully match the called genes, so a read error is possible.

Sequenced: liver tumor tissue from sampling region 1. Documented subset: tumor region T1, superior pole. The source of this sequence is a woman in her sixties with primary liver carcinoma and hepatitis B virus infection. The chain couples TRBV11-3 to TRBJ2-2; tentatively, D is TRBD2 (5 bases). This CDR3 reads CASSFHTEVTGELFF. For the CDR3, the DNA is TGTGCCAGCAGCTTTCACACAGAGGTAACCGGGGAGTTGTTTTTT. Variable domain in full (rest from reference TRBV11-3 and TRBJ2-2): EAGVVQSPRYKIIEKKQPVAFWCNPISGHNTLYWYLQNLGQGPELLIRYENEEAVDDSQLPKDRFSAERLKGVDSTLKIQPAELGDSAVYLCASSFHTEVTGELFFGEGSRLTVL.